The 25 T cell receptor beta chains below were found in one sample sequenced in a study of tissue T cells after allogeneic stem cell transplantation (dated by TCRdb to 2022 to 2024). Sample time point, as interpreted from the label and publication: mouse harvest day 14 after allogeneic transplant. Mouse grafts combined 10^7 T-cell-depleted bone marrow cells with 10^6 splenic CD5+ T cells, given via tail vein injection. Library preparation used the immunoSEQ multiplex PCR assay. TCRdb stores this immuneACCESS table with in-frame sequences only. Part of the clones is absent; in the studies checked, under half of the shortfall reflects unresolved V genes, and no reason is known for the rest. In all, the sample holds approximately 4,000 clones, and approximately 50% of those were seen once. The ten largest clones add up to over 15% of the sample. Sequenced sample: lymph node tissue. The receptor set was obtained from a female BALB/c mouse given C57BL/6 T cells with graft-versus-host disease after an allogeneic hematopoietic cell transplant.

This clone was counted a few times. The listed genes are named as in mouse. CDR3 bases read: TGTGCCAGCAGAAGGACAGCAAACACAGAAGTCTTC. Amino acids: CASRRTANTEVF. The full CDR3 reads CASRRTANTEVFF. The chain carries TRBV19 and TRBJ1-1; possible D gene TRBD1, 6 bases. The read halts 1 residue ahead of the CDR3 end, with the missing end drawn from the germline J gene. The germline V gene encodes CDR1 FNHDT and CDR2 SITEND (reference sequence). CDR3 length equals 13 residues. Deletions cut 5 bases from V and 0 bases from J, with 8 bases between.

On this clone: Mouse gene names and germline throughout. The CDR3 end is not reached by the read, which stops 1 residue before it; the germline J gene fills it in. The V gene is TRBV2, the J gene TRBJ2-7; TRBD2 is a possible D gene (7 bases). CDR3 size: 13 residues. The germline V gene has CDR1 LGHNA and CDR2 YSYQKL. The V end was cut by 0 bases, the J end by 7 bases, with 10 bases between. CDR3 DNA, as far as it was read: TGTGCCAGCAGCCAAGACTGGGGGCGGGAACAGTAC. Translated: CASSQDWGREQY. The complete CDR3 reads CASSQDWGREQYF.

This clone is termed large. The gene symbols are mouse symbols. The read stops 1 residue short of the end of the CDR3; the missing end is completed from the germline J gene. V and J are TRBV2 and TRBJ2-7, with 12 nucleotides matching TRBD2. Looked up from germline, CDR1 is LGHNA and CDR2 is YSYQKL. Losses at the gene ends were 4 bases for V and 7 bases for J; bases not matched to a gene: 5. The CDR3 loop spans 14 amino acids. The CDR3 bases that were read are TGTGCCAGCAGCCCGACTGGGGGGGCGAGGGAACAGTAC. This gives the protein CASSPTGGAREQY. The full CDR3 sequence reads CASSPTGGAREQYF.

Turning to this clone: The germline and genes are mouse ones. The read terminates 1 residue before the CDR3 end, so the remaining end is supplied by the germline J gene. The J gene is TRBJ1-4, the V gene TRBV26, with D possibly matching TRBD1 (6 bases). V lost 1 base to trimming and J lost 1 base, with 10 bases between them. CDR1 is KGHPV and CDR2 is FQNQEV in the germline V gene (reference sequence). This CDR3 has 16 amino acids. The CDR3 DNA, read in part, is TGTGCCAGCAGTCTGTTGGGGGGCACTTCCAACGAAAGATTATTT. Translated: CASSLLGGTSNERLF. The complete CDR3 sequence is CASSLLGGTSNERLFF.

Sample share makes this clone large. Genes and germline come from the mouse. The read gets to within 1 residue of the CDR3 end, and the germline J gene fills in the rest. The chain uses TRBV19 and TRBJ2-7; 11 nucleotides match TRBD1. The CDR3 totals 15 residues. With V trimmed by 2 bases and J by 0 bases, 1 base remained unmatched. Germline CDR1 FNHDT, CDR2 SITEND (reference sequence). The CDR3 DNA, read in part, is TGTGCCAGCAGTATTGGGACAGGGGGCTCCTATGAACAGTAC. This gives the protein CASSIGTGGSYEQY. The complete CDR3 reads CASSIGTGGSYEQYF.

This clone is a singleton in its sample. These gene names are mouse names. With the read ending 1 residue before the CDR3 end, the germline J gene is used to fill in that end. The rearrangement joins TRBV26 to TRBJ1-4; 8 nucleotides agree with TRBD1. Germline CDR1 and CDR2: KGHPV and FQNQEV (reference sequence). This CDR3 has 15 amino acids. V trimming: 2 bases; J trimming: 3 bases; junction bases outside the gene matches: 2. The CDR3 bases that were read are TGTGCCAGCAGTCTGGGACAGGGCGCCAACGAAAGATTATTT. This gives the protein CASSLGQGANERLF. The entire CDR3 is CASSLGQGANERLFF.

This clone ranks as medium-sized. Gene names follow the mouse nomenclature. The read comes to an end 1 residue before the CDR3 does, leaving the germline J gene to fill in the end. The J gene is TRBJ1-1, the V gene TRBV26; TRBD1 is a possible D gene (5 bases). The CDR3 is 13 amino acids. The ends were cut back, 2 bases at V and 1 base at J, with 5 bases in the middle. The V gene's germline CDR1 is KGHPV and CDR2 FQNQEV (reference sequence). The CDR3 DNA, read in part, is TGTGCCAGCAGTCTGACAGGGAACACAGAAGTCTTC. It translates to CASSLTGNTEVF. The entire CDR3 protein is CASSLTGNTEVFF.

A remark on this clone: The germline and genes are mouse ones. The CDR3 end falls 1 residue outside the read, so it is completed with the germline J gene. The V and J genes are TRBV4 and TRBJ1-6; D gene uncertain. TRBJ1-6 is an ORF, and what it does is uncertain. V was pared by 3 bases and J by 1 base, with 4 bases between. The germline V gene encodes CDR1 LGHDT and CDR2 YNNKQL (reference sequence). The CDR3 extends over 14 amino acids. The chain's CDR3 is CASSYGSYNSPLYF. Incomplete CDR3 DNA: TGTGCCAGCAGCTACGGGTCCTATAATTCGCCCCTCTAC.

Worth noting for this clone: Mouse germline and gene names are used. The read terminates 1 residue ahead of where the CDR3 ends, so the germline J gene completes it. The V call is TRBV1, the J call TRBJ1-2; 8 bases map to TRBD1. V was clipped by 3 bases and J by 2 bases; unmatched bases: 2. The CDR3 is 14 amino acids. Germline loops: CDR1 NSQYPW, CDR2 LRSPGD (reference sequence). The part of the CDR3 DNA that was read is TGCACCTGCAGTGCCCGGGACAGGAACTCCGACTACACC. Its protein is CTCSARDRNSDYT. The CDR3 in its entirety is CTCSARDRNSDYTF.

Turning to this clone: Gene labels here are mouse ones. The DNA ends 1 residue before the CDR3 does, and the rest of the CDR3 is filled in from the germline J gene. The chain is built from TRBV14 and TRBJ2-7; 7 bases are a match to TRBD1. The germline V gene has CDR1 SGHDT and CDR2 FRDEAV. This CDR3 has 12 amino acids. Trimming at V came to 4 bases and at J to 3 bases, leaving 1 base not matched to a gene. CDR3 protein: CASSRDSYEQYF. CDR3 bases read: TGTGCCAGCAGTCGGGACAGCTATGAACAGTAC.

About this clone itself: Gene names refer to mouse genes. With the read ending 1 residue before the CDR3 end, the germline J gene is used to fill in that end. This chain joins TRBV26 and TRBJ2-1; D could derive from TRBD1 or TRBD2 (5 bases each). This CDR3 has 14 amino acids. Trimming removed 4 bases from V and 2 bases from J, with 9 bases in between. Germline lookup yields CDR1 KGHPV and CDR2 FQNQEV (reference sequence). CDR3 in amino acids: CASSPGVYYAEQFF. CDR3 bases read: TGTGCCAGCAGTCCGGGGGTCTACTATGCTGAGCAGTTC.

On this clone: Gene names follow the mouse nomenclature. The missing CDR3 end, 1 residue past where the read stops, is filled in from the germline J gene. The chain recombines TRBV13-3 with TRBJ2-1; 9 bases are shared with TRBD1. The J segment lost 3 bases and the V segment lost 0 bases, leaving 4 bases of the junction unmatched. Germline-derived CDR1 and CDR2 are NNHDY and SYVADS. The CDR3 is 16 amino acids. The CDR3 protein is CASSDEQGASYAEQFF. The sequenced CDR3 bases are TGTGCCAGCAGTGATGAACAGGGGGCTTCCTATGCTGAGCAGTTC.

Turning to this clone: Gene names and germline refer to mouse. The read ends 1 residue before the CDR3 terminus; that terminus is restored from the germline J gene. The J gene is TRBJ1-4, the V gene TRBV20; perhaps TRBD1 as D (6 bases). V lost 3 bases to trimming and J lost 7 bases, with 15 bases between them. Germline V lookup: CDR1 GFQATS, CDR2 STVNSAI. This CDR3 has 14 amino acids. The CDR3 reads CGARRGARSERLFF. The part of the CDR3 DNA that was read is TGTGGTGCTAGACGGGGGGCGCGCTCCGAAAGATTATTT.

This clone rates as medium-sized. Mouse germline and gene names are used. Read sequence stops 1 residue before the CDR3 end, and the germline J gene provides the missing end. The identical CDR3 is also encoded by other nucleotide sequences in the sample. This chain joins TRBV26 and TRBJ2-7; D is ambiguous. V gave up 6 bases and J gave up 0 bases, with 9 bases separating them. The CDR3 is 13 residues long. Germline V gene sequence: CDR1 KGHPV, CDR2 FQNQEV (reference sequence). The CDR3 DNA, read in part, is TGTGCCAGCAGCCTCTGGCACTCCTATGAACAGTAC. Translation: CASSLWHSYEQY. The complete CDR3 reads CASSLWHSYEQYF.

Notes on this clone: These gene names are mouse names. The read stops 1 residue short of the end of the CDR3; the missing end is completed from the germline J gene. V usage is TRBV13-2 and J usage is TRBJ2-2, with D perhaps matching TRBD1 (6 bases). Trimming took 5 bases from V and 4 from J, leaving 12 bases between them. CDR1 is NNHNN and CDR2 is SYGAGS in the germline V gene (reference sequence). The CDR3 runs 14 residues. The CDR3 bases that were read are TGTGCCAGCGGGCACAGGGACGGCACCGGGCAGCTCTAC. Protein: CASGHRDGTGQLY. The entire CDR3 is CASGHRDGTGQLYF.

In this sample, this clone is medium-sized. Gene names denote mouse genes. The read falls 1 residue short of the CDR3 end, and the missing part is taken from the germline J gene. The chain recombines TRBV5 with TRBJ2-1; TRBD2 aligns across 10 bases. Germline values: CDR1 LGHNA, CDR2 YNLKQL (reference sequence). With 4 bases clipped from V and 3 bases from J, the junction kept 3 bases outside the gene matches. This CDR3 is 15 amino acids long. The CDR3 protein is CASSLDWGAYAEQFF. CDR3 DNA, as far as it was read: TGTGCCAGCAGCCTTGACTGGGGGGCCTATGCTGAGCAGTTC.

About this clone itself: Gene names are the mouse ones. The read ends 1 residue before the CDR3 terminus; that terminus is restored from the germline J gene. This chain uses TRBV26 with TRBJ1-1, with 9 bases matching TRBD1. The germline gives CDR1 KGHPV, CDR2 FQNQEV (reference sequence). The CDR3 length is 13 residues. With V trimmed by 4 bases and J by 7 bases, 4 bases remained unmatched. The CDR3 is CASSPHRGQEVFF. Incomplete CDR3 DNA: TGTGCCAGCAGTCCCCACAGGGGGCAAGAAGTCTTC.

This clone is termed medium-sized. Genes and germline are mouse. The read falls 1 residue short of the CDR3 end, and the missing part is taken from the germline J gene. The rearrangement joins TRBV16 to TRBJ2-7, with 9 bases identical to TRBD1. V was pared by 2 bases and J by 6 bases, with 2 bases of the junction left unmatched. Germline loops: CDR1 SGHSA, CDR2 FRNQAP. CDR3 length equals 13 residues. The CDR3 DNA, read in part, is TGTGCAAGCAGCTTAACAGGGGGCGGTGAACAGTAC. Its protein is CASSLTGGGEQY. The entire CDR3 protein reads CASSLTGGGEQYF.

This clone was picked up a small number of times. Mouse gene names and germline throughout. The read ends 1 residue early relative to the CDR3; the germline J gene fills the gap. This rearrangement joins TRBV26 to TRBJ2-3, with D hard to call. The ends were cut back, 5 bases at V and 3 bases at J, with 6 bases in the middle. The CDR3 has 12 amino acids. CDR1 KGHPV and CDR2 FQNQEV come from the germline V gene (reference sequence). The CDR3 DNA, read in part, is TGTGCCAGCAGTTCCGGGGCAGAAACGCTGTAT. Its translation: CASSSGAETLY. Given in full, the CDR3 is CASSSGAETLYF.

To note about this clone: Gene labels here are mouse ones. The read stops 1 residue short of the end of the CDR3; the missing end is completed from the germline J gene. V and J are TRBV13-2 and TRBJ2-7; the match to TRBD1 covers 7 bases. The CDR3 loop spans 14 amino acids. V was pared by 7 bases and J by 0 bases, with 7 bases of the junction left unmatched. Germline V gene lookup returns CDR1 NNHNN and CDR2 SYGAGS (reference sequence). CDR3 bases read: TGTGCCAGCAGCCCTCGGGACAGCTCCTATGAACAGTAC. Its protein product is CASSPRDSSYEQY. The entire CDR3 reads CASSPRDSSYEQYF.

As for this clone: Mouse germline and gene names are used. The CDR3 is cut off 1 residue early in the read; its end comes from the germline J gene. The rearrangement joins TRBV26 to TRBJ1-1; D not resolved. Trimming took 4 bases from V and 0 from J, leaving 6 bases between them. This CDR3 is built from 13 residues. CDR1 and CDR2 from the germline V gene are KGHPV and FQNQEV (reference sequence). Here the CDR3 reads CASSPQSNTEVFF. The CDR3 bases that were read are TGTGCCAGCAGTCCCCAATCAAACACAGAAGTCTTC.

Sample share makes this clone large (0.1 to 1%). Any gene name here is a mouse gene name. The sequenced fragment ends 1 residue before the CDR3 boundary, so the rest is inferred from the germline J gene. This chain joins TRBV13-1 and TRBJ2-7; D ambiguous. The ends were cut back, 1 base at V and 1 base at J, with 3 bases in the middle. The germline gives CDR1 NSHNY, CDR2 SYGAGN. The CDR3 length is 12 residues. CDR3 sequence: CASSDSSYEQYF. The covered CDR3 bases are TGTGCCAGCAGTGATAGTTCCTATGAACAGTAC.

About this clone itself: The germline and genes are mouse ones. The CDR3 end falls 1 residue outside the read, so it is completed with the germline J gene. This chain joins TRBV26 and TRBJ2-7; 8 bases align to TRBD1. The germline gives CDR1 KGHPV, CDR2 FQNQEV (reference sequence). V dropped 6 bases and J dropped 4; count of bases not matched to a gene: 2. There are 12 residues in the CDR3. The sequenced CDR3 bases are TGTGCCAGCAGCCGGGACAGGTATGAACAGTAC. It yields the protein CASSRDRYEQY. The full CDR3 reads CASSRDRYEQYF. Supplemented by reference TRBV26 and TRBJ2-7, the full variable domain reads NSKVIQTPRYLVKGQGQKAKMRCIPEKGHPVVFWYQQNKNNEFKFLINFQNQEVLQQIDMTEKRFSAECPSNSPCSLEIQSSEAGDSALYLCASSRDRYEQYFGPGTRLTVL.

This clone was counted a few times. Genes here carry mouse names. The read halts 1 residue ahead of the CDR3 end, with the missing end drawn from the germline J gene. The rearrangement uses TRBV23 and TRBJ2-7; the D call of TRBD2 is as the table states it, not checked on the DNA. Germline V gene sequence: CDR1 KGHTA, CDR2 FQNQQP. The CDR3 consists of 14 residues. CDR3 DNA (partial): TGCTCCAGCAGAGACTGGGAGAGCTCCTATGAACAGTAC. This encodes CSSRDWESSYEQY. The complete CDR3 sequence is CSSRDWESSYEQYF.

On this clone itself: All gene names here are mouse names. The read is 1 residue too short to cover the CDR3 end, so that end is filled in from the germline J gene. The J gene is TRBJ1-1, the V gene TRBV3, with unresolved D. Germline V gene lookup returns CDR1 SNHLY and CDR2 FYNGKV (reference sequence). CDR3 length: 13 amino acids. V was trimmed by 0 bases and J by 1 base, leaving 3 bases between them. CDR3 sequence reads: CASSLAGNTEVFF. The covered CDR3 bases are TGTGCCAGCAGCTTAGCAGGAAACACAGAAGTCTTC.